Listed below are T cell receptor beta chains from one sample, sequenced in a study of blood T cells in healthy people across ages. TCRdb reanalysed the 5' RACE reads using MiXCR and keeps one entry per CDR3 protein. The sample yields about a million distinct CDR3 sequences, roughly 52% seen once. The specimen sequenced was blood. The source is a man aged 30 to 39 in good health. CDR3s include the opening cysteine and the closing phenylalanine or tryptophan. The D gene is left open where the match is weak. Clone size, where shown, is once, few, many, or a class for clones that have expanded.

abundance: many
j_gene: TRBJ2-3
v_gene: TRBV5-1
d_gene: .
CDR3aa: CASSPRDFTDTQYF
CDR3nt: TGCGCCAGCAGCCCACGGGACTTCACAGATACGCAGTATTTT

abundance: .
j_gene: TRBJ2-7
v_gene: TRBV29-1
d_gene: .
CDR3aa: CSVVEQGYYEQYF
CDR3nt: TGCAGCGTTGTTGAACAGGGCTACTACGAGCAGTACTTC

abundance: .
j_gene: TRBJ1-2
v_gene: TRBV14
d_gene: .
CDR3aa: CASSQESTVYGYTF
CDR3nt: TGTGCCAGCAGCCAAGAATCTACAGTCTATGGCTACACCTTC

abundance: .
j_gene: TRBJ2-1
v_gene: TRBV20-1
d_gene: TRBD1
CDR3aa: CSVPMTGLFRDEQFF
CDR3nt: TGCAGTGTTCCCATGACAGGGCTTTTTCGAGATGAGCAGTTCTTC

abundance: many
j_gene: TRBJ1-1
v_gene: TRBV12-3/TRBV12-4
d_gene: .
CDR3aa: CASSKTGMNTEAFF
CDR3nt: TGTGCCAGCAGTAAGACAGGCATGAACACTGAAGCTTTCTTT

abundance: .
j_gene: TRBJ2-7
v_gene: TRBV6-5
d_gene: TRBD2
CDR3aa: CASSMGVSGGSEQYF
CDR3nt: TGTGCCAGCAGTATGGGGGTTTCGGGGGGTAGCGAGCAGTACTTC

abundance: .
j_gene: TRBJ2-3
v_gene: TRBV7-3
d_gene: .
CDR3aa: CASNSLGREEDTQYF
CDR3nt: TGTGCCAGCAACTCGCTGGGCAGGGAAGAAGATACGCAGTATTTT

abundance: many
j_gene: TRBJ2-3
v_gene: TRBV12-3/TRBV12-4
d_gene: .
CDR3aa: CASRRVSTDTQYF
CDR3nt: TGTGCCAGCAGGAGGGTTAGCACAGATACGCAGTATTTT

abundance: .
j_gene: TRBJ1-4
v_gene: TRBV5-1
d_gene: .
CDR3aa: CASSLNGGRPATNEKLFF
CDR3nt: TGCGCCAGCAGCTTGAATGGGGGACGGCCTGCAACTAATGAAAAACTGTTTTTT

abundance: few
j_gene: TRBJ1-5
v_gene: TRBV21-1
d_gene: .
CDR3aa: CASIKVRNQPQHF
CDR3nt: TGTGCCAGCATTAAGGTACGGAATCAGCCCCAGCATTTT

abundance: .
j_gene: TRBJ2-5
v_gene: TRBV5-1
d_gene: TRBD1
CDR3aa: CASSLEGQGTQQYF
CDR3nt: TGCGCCAGCAGCTTGGAAGGACAGGGAACGCAGCAGTACTTC

abundance: .
j_gene: TRBJ1-1
v_gene: TRBV5-1
d_gene: TRBD1
CDR3aa: CASSLRQGPTEAFF
CDR3nt: TGCGCCAGCAGCTTACGACAGGGACCCACTGAAGCTTTCTTT

abundance: .
j_gene: TRBJ2-7
v_gene: TRBV7-9
d_gene: .
CDR3aa: CASSLDGAREQYF
CDR3nt: TGTGCCAGCAGCTTAGATGGTGCGCGCGAGCAGTACTTC

abundance: few
j_gene: TRBJ2-3
v_gene: TRBV7-2
d_gene: .
CDR3aa: CASSLVEGSDTQYF
CDR3nt: TGTGCCAGCAGCTTAGTGGAGGGGTCAGATACGCAGTATTTT

abundance: .
j_gene: TRBJ2-1
v_gene: TRBV11-3
d_gene: .
CDR3aa: CASRLSGYNEQFF
CDR3nt: TGTGCCAGCAGGCTTAGTGGATACAATGAGCAGTTCTTC

abundance: .
j_gene: TRBJ2-7
v_gene: TRBV6-1
d_gene: .
CDR3aa: CASSEGFMSSYEQYF
CDR3nt: TGTGCCAGCAGTGAAGGGTTTATGAGCTCCTACGAGCAGTACTTC

abundance: .
j_gene: TRBJ2-7
v_gene: TRBV10-3
d_gene: .
CDR3aa: CAITATSYNEQYF
CDR3nt: TGTGCCATCACCGCGACTAGTTACAATGAGCAGTACTTC

abundance: .
j_gene: TRBJ2-7
v_gene: TRBV7-6
d_gene: .
CDR3aa: CASSLAVGERDYEQYF
CDR3nt: TGTGCCAGCAGCTTAGCGGTAGGGGAACGGGATTACGAGCAGTACTTC

abundance: .
j_gene: TRBJ1-5
v_gene: TRBV5-1
d_gene: .
CDR3aa: CASSEIWGQPQHF
CDR3nt: TGCGCCAGCAGCGAAATATGGGGTCAGCCCCAGCATTTT